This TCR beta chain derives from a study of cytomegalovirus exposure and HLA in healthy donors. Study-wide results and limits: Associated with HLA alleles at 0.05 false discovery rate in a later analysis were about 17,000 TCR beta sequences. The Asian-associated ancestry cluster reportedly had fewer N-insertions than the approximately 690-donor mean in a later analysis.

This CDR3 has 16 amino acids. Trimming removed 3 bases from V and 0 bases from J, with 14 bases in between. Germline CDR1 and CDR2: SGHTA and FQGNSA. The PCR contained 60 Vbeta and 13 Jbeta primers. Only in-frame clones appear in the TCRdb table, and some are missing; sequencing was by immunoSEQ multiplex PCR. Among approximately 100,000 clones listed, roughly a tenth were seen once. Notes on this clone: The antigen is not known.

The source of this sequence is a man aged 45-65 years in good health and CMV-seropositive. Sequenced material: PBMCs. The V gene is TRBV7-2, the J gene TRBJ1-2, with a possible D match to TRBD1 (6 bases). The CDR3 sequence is CASSLHQGYANYGYTF. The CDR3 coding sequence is TGTGCCAGCAGCTTGCATCAGGGGTACGCTAACTATGGCTACACCTTC.